This T cell receptor beta chain was captured in a study of memory CD8 T cells in hepatitis C reinfection. About the research overall: A couple of donors resolved primary infection, then developed chronic reinfection.

Germline V gene data show CDR1 as SQVTM and CDR2 as ANQGSEA. This CDR3 comprises 15 residues. V was trimmed by 0 bases and J by 8 bases, leaving 17 bases between them. Time point denoted: pre-reinfection, 55 to 20 weeks before reinfection detection. Sorted cells were sequenced directly ex vivo without any in vitro expansion. Control naive CD8 T cells came from a couple of donors at all three reinfection time points. Assay: immunoSEQ multiplex PCR; the TCRdb copy retains only in-frame clones and omits some. The sample has 45,000 to 65,000 clones, roughly 91% seen once. The sample taken for sequencing was naive CD8+ T cells sorted from blood. The sequence derives from a man between 18 and 29 years old with hepatitis C virus infection. The V and J genes are TRBV29-1 and TRBJ2-1, with D tentatively TRBD1 (5 bases). The CDR3 loop reads CSVEETRGVVHEQFF. CDR3 DNA: TGCAGCGTTGAAGAGACAAGGGGCGTAGTTCATGAGCAGTTCTTC.